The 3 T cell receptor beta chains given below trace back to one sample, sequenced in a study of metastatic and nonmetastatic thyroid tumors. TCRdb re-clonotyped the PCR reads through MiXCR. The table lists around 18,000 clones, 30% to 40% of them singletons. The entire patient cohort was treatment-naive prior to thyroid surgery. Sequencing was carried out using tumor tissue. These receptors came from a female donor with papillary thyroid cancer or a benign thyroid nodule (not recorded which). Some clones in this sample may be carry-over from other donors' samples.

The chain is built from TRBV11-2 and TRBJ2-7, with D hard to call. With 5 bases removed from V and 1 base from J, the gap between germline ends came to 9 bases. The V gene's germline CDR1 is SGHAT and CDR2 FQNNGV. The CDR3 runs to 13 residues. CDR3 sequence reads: CASSHSQSYEQYF. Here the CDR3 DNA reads TGTGCCAGCAGCCATAGCCAGTCCTACGAGCAGTACTTC.

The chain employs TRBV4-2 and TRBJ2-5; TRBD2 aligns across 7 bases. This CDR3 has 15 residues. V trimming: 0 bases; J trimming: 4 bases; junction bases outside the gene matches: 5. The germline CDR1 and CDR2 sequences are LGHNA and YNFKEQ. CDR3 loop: CASSQDLASGETQYF. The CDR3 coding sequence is TGTGCCAGCAGCCAAGATCTGGCTAGCGGAGAGACCCAGTACTTC.

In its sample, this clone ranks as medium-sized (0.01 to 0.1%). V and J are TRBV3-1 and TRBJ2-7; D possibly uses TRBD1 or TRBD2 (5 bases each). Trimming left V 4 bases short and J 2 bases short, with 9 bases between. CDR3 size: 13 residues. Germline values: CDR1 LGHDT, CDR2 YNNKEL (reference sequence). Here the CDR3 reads CASSLRDAYEQYF. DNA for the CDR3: TGTGCCAGCAGCCTACGGGACGCCTACGAGCAGTACTTC.